What follows describes a single T cell receptor (beta chain). What it binds is not known. The same CDR3 arises from other DNA sequences in this sample as well. Generated by immunoSEQ multiplex PCR, the TCRdb table keeps only in-frame clones and is missing some. The sample consists of around 1.4 million clones, approximately 98.5% of them appearing once. This sample stems from a study of shared clonotypes between healthy human individuals. On the study more broadly: In total, the donors were two women and a few men aged 18 to 49. Notes on the study in general: Non-shared clonotypes had lower generation probabilities than clonotypes shared by all four sorted-subset donors.

CDR1 and CDR2 (germline): MNHNY, SVGAGI (reference sequence). There are 15 residues in the CDR3. With 3 bases clipped from V and 0 bases from J, the junction kept 4 bases outside the gene matches. Those who donated were healthy HIV-negative adults, with no recent acute infections or vaccinations reported. The V and J genes are TRBV6-6 and TRBJ2-7, with 8 bases aligning to TRBD1. The sequence was obtained from a man aged 25-45 years in good health. Sequenced sample: naive CD4+ T cells sorted from blood. Subset: CD45RA+ positively selected. The CDR3 nucleotides are TGTGCCAGCAGTTATGGACAGGGAGGCTCCTACGAGCAGTACTTC. This codes for CASSYGQGGSYEQYF.